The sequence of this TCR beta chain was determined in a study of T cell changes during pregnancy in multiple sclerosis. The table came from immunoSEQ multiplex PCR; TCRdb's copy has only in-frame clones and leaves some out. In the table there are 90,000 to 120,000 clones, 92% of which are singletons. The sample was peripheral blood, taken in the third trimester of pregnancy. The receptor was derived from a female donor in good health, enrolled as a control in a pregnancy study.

The CDR3 DNA follows: TGTGCCAGCAGCCAGCAGGGGGGCGGCACTGAAGCTTTCTTT. The encoded protein is CASSQQGGGTEAFF. The chain uses TRBV11-1 and TRBJ1-1, with 7 bases lining up with TRBD1. V shed 5 bases, J shed 4 bases, and the junction held 7 bases outside the gene matches. The germline CDR1 and CDR2 sequences are SGHAT and FQDESV (reference sequence). This CDR3 has 14 residues.